Here is one T cell receptor beta chain with its context. The assay was immunoSEQ multiplex PCR, and TCRdb's table has in-frame clones only and misses some. The sample lists roughly 290,000 clones; more than 75% were seen once. This entry is derived from a study of blood T cell repertoires in COVID-19. Trimming removed 5 bases at V and 5 bases at J, with 13 bases between. The CDR3 covers 13 residues. Germline loops: CDR1 SGHTA, CDR2 FQGNSA. The V call is TRBV7-2, the J call TRBJ2-7; possibly TRBD1 for D (6 bases). The TCR originated in a woman between 50 and 59 years old who had recovered from COVID-19. Sequences were obtained from peripheral blood. The CDR3 sequence: CASSPQGLDEQYF. The CDR3 DNA is TGTGCCAGCAGCCCTCAGGGGTTGGACGAGCAGTACTTC.